This paragraph reports one TCR beta chain. What it binds is not known. Naive CD45RA+ and memory CD45RA-negative subsets were split from CD4+ cells. This specimen belongs to a study of shared clonotypes between healthy human individuals. This CDR3 region has 13 residues. V dropped 5 bases and J dropped 4; count of bases not matched to a gene: 3. From germline, CDR1 is MDHEN and CDR2 SYDVKM. The data were produced by immunoSEQ multiplex PCR, yet TCRdb's version contains in-frame clones alone and is incomplete. The sample has nearly 1 million clones; around three quarters are singletons. Study conclusions and caveats: Rarefaction gave evidence that sorted-subset sequencing remained incomplete despite large depth.

This chain joins TRBV28 and TRBJ1-2, with 8 bases matching TRBD1. Sequencing used memory CD4+ T cells sorted from blood. Subset described: CD45RA-negative fraction. The TCR sequence derives from a man between 18 and 35 years old in good health. The CDR3 is CASSKTGGYGYTF. CDR3 in DNA: TGTGCCAGCAGTAAAACAGGGGGCTATGGCTACACCTTC.